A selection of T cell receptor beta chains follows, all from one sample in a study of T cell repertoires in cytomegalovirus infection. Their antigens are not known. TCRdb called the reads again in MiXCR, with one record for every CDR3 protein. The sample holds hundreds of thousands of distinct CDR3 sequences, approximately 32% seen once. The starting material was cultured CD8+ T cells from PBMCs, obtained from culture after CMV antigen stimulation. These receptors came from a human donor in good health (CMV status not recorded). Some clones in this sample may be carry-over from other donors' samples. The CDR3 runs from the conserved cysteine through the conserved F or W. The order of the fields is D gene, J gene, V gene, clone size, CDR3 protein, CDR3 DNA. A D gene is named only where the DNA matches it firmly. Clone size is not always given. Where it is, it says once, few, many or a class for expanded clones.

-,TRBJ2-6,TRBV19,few,CASSPQTVLISGANVLTF,TGTGCCAGTAGTCCGCAGACAGTGTTGATCTCTGGGGCCAACGTCCTGACTTTC
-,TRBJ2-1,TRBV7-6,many,CASSPRDNEQFF,TGTGCCAGCAGCCCAAGGGACAATGAGCAGTTCTTC
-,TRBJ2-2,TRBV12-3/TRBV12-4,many,CASSLVLGPGELFF,TGTGCCAGCAGTTTAGTACTAGGCCCCGGGGAGCTGTTTTTT
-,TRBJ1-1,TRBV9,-,CASSYIEPTEAFF,TGTGCCAGCAGCTACATCGAGCCAACTGAAGCTTTCTTT
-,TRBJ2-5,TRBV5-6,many,CASSLLNQRVGETQYF,TGTGCCAGCAGCTTGCTTAACCAACGGGTAGGGGAGACCCAGTACTTC
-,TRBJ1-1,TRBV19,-,CASSSYLGLNTEAFF,TGTGCCAGTAGCTCATACCTGGGTCTGAACACTGAAGCTTTCTTT
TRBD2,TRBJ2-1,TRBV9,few,CASSVEVAGDYNEQFF,TGTGCCAGCAGCGTAGAGGTAGCGGGGGACTACAATGAGCAGTTCTTC
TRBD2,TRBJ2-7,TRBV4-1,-,CASSQGGGPSYEQYF,TGCGCCAGCAGCCAAGGCGGGGGGCCTTCCTACGAGCAGTACTTC
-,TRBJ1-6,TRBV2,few,CASSDAAYNSPLHF,TGTGCCAGCAGTGATGCGGCCTATAATTCACCCCTCCACTTT
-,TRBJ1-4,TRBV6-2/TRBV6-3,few,CASSYSEHGNEKLFF,TGTGCCAGCAGTTACAGCGAACACGGGAATGAAAAACTGTTTTTT
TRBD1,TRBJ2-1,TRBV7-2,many,CASSRIGQVSNEQFF,TGTGCCAGCAGCCGGATCGGACAGGTTTCAAATGAGCAGTTCTTC
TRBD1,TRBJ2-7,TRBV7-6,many,CASSLGTGGSHEQYF,TGTGCCAGCAGCTTAGGGACAGGAGGCAGCCACGAGCAGTACTTC
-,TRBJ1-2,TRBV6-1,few,CATRIDSNYGYTF,TGTGCCACCAGAATAGACTCTAACTATGGCTACACCTTC
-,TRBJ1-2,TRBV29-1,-,CSVVHTQGYTF,TGCAGCGTTGTGCACACCCAGGGCTACACCTTC
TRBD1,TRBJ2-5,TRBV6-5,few,CASSYSAGGESLGETQYF,TGTGCCAGCAGTTACTCTGCAGGGGGCGAGAGCTTGGGAGAGACCCAGTACTTC
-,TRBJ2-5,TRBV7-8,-,CASWKGETQYF,TGTGCCAGCTGGAAGGGAGAGACCCAGTACTTC
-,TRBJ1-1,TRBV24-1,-,CATSEGGLVNTEAFF,TGTGCCACCAGTGAGGGAGGCCTGGTAAACACTGAAGCTTTCTTT
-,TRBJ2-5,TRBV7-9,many,CASSLGAGVQETQYF,TGTGCCAGCAGCTTAGGGGCAGGGGTCCAAGAGACCCAGTACTTC
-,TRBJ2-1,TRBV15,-,CATAPLGASRDEQFF,TGTGCCACCGCGCCCCTGGGGGCCTCCCGGGATGAGCAGTTCTTC
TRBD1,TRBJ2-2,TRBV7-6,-,CASSLKGQGPGELFF,TGTGCCAGCAGCTTGAAGGGACAGGGTCCCGGGGAGCTGTTTTTT
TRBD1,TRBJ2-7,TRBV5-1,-,CASSTGTAPGYEQYF,TGCGCCAGCAGCACCGGGACAGCCCCCGGGTACGAGCAGTACTTC
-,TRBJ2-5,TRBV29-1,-,CSLRTGISETQYF,TGCAGCTTACGAACAGGAATCAGCGAGACCCAGTACTTC
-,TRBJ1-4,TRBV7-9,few,CASSLAEELFF,TGTGCCAGCAGCTTAGCTGAAGAACTGTTTTTT